The entry below gives a single T cell receptor (beta chain) sequence along with its context. The CDR3 covers 16 residues. CDR1 and CDR2 (germline): GTSNPN, SVGIG (reference sequence). V shed 2 bases, J shed 5 bases, and the junction held 10 bases outside the gene matches. Amplification used 60 Vbeta primers and 13 Jbeta primers. Data came from immunoSEQ multiplex PCR; TCRdb stores just in-frame clones and leaves some out. The table has 150,000 to 200,000 clones, 77% seen once. The record originates from a study of cytomegalovirus exposure and HLA in healthy donors. This chain uses TRBV30 with TRBJ1-5, with TRBD1 matching over 9 bases. The sample taken for sequencing was PBMCs. The receptor's source is a woman between 25 and 40 years old in good health and CMV-seropositive. The CDR3 DNA is TGTGCCTGGAGTCGGGCGGGACAGGGCTGGTATCAGCCCCAGCATTTT. Translated: CAWSRAGQGWYQPQHF.